The present T cell receptor (beta chain) was sequenced within a study of T cell repertoires in cytomegalovirus infection. Study-level information: The authors relied on CMV epitopes, both recently identified HLA-C-restricted and well-studied HLA-B-restricted. Study findings and constraints: HLA-C-restricted CMV clonotypes gave the most frequent clonotype in two of eight donors.

To note about this clonotype: Its matching antigen is unknown.

TCRdb re-analysed the reads in MiXCR, keeping a single row per CDR3 protein. Of 300,000 to 400,000 distinct CDR3 sequences listed, around 25% were seen once; the top ten hold 10% to 15%. V lost 0 bases and J 6 bases, leaving 13 bases between the germline ends. Germline V lookup: CDR1 SGHRS, CDR2 YFSETQ. The CDR3 is made up of 15 amino acids. The material was cultured PBMCs, obtained from culture after CMV antigen stimulation. The clonotype comes from a human donor in good health (CMV status not recorded). Some clones in this sample may be carry-over from other donors' samples. The chain recombines TRBV5-1 with TRBJ2-1; D is unclear. CDR3 sequence (DNA): TGCGCCAGCAGCTTGGTAGCCGCCCTGAGCAATGAGCAGTTCTTC. Its protein product is CASSLVAALSNEQFF.